This TCR beta chain was captured by sequencing in a study of identical twins (dated by TCRdb to 2016 to 2017). Notes on the research overall: The study deep-sequenced TCR alpha and beta repertoires from monozygotic twins, unrelated adults of various ages and cord blood to test whether fetal clonotypes persist. Replicate twin experiments were performed at different times using different library preparation protocols to rule out contamination.

The research as a whole found: In monozygotic twins, recombination models systematically underestimated out-of-frame TCR alpha sharing, but the models matched the sharing seen between unrelated individuals. Because the same donors could not be followed over many years, the conclusions depended on cross-sectional statistical analysis. In beta out-of-frame sequences, excess twin sharing was weaker, because having fewer shared sequences lowered the signal-to-noise ratio. Zero-insertion analyses could be partly confounded by invariant T cells such as MAIT and iNKT, although diverse VJ usage argued against such confounding for most clonotypes. Abundant cord blood beta clonotypes had fewer insertions, young adult naive repertoires showed a similar but weaker trend, and memory repertoires showed no such trend. Compared with coincidental sharing between unrelated individuals, out-of-frame TCR alpha sequences shared between twins had an excess of sequences with low generation probability.

Turning to this clonotype: Its specific antigen is unknown. Base qualities are missing; no much larger clone stands one base away.

The library was generated by 5' RACE. This sample was sequenced with an Illumina HiSeq 2000. Template switching added a universal primer binding site, and the final cDNA carried a unique molecular identifier that allowed TCR cDNA molecules to be counted accurately. First-strand cDNA for TCR alpha and beta chains was synthesized from specific primers in the conserved constant-segment region. To control for contamination, every cDNA library was double barcoded, receiving both a SMART-Mk sample barcode and Illumina barcodes. TruSeq adapter sequences, together with Illumina sample barcodes, were added in two successive PCR steps. TCR alpha and beta cDNA libraries were sequenced on the Illumina HiSeq platform with custom primers. As for the original processing: MiGEC processed the raw reads to extract unique molecular identifiers, while MiXCR was used to determine the CDR3 positions. For each individual, recombination models were inferred using an EM algorithm with the repgenHMM and IGoR tools. The tcR package in R was used for shared clonotype analysis, with sharing normalized by the product of cloneset sizes. To study raw recombination free of thymic and clonal selection effects, out-of-frame nonproductive sequences were analyzed. TCRdb reran the public reads through fastp at Q25 and MiXCR, keeping productive beta chains. Rows are combined by CDR3 protein, so each entry shows the most common genes and DNA. These V and J calls originate from TCRdb's pipeline instead of the authors' own analysis. This sample holds 300,000 or so distinct CDR3 sequences; roughly 9% were observed only once. The ten largest clones represent around 7.1% of the sample.

Its CDR3 holds 16 amino acids, cysteine through phenylalanine. CDR3 DNA only is kept here, 48 bases in frame from base 1. CDR1 SGHDN and CDR2 FVKESK are derived from the germline V gene. For this chain, trimming is 1 base at the V end and 1 base at the J end, and the number of junction bases without a gene match is 3. Only healthy Caucasian donors were included. The twin cohort comprised three pairs of female monozygotic twins, all aged roughly 18 to 30 years. CD4+ and CD8+ T cell populations were isolated with positive isolation kits from Invitrogen. These sequences were also reported in another study, on yellow fever vaccine responses in identical twins. From the second report: The authors reported that the T cell response to vaccination in identical twins appeared partly convergent and partly personalized. In the study, vaccine-responding T cell clones were precisely tracked in identical twins.

Material for sequencing was CD8+ T cells sorted from blood. The sequence was collected from a woman aged 18-30 years in good health. The rearranged chain carries TRBV14 and TRBJ2-7; 11 bases in the junction line up with TRBD2. The DNA sequence follows: TGTGCCAGCAGCCAAGTTAGCGGGAGGGTTTCCTACGAGCAGTACTTC. This gives the protein CASSQVSGRVSYEQYF.